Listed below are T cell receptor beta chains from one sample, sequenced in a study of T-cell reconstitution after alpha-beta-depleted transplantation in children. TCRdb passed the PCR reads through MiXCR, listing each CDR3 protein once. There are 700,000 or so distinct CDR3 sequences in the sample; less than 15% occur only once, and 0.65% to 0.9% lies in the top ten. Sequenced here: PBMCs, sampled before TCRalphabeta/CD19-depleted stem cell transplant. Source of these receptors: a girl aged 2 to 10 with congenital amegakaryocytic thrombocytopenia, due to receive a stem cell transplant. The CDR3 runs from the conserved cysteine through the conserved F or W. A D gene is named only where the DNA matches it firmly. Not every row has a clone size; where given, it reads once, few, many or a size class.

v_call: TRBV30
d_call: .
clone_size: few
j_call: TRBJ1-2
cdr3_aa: CAWTPTRGARGYTF
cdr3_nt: TGTGCCTGGACTCCTACGCGGGGGGCGCGAGGCTACACCTTC

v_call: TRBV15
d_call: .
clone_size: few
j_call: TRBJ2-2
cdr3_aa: CATSRLAVNTGELFF
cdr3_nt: TGTGCCACCAGCAGATTGGCGGTGAACACCGGGGAGCTGTTTTTT

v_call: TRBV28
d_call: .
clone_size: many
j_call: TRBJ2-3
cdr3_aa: CASSGPPDTQYF
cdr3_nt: TGTGCCAGCAGTGGACCGCCAGATACGCAGTATTTT

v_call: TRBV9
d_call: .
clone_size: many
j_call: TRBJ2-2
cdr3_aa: CASSGNRVLNTGELFF
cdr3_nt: TGTGCCAGCAGCGGGAACAGGGTTTTGAACACCGGGGAGCTGTTTTTT

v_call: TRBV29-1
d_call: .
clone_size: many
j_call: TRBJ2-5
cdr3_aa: CSVDTWETQYF
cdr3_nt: TGCAGCGTTGATACTTGGGAGACCCAGTACTTC

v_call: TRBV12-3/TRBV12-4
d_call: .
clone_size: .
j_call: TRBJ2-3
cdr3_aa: CASSFELPPTDTQYF
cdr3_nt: TGTGCCAGCAGTTTTGAGCTACCCCCCACAGATACGCAGTATTTT

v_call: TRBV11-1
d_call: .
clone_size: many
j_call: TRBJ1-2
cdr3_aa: CASSLESTGYTF
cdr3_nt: TGTGCCAGCAGCTTAGAAAGTACCGGCTACACCTTC

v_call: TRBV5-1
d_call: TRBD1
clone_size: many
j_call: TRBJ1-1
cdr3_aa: CASSLASRTGSAEAFF
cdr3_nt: TGCGCCAGCAGCTTGGCCTCTAGGACAGGCTCGGCTGAAGCTTTCTTT

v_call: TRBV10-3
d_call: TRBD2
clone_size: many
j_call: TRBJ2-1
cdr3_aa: CAISPSGREAYNEQFF
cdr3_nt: TGTGCCATCAGTCCCAGCGGGCGGGAGGCCTACAATGAGCAGTTCTTC

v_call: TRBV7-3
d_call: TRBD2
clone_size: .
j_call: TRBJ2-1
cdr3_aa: CASSFSLAGIGEQFF
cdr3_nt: TGTGCCAGCAGCTTTTCACTAGCGGGGATCGGGGAGCAGTTCTTC

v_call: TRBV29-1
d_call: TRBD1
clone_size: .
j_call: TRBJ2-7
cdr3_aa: CSATDRVLSYEQYF
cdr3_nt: TGCAGCGCAACGGACAGGGTCCTCTCCTACGAGCAGTACTTC

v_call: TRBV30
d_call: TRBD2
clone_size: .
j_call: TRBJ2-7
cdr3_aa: CAWSAETSSQAQYF
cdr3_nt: TGTGCCTGGAGTGCGGAGACTAGCAGTCAGGCGCAGTACTTC

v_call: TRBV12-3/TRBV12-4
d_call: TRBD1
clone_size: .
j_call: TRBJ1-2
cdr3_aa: CASSWVPGQGSYGYTF
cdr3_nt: TGTGCCAGCAGCTGGGTCCCGGGACAGGGGAGCTATGGCTACACCTTC

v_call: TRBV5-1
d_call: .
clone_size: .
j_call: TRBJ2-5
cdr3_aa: CASALAGPETQYF
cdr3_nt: TGCGCCAGCGCCCTAGCCGGGCCGGAGACCCAGTACTTC

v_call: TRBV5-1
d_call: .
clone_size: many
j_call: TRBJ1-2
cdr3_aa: CASSLDTRGYTF
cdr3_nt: TGCGCCAGCAGCTTGGACACCCGAGGCTACACCTTC

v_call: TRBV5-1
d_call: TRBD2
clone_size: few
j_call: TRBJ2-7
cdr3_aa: CASVREGVGEQYF
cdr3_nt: TGCGCCAGCGTCCGGGAGGGGGTAGGAGAGCAGTACTTC

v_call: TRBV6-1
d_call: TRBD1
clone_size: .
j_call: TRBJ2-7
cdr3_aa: CASSRQGISNYEQYF
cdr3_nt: TGTGCCAGCAGCCGACAGGGAATCTCAAACTACGAGCAGTACTTC

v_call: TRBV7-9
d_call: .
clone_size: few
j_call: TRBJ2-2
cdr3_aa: CASSLAGGLSNTGELFF
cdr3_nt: TGTGCCAGCAGCTTAGCCGGGGGGCTGTCGAACACCGGGGAGCTGTTTTTT

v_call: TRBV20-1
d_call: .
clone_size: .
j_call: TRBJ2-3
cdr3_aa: CSASRLASFTDTQYF
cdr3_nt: TGCAGTGCTAGTCGGTTGGCCTCCTTCACAGATACGCAGTATTTT

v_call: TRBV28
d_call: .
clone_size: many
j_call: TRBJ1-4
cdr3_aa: CASRKDSVGEKLFF
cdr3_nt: TGTGCCAGCAGAAAGGACAGTGTTGGGGAAAAACTGTTTTTT

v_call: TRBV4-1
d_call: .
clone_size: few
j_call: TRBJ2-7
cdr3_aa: CASSQVSAGNVGEQYF
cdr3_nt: TGCGCCAGCAGCCAAGTTTCTGCGGGGAACGTTGGCGAGCAGTACTTC

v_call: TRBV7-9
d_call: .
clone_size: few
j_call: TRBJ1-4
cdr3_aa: CASSLTSEKLFF
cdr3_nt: TGTGCCAGCAGCTTAACAAGTGAAAAACTGTTTTTT

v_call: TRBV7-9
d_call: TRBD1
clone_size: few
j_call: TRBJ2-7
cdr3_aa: CASSSDRDRPYEQYF
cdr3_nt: TGTGCCAGCAGCTCGGACCGGGACAGACCCTACGAGCAGTACTTC

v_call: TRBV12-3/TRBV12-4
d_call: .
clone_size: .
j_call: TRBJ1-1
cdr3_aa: CASTQGWNTEAFF
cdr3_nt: TGTGCCAGCACCCAGGGCTGGAACACTGAAGCTTTCTTT

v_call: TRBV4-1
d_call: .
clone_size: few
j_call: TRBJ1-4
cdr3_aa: CASSQEGGALHEKLFF
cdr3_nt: TGCGCCAGCAGCCAAGAGGGGGGGGCTCTCCATGAAAAACTGTTTTTT

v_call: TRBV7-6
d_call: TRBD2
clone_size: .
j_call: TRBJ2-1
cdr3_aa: CASSLAAGLRSYNEQFF
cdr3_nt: TGTGCCAGCAGCTTAGCCGCGGGACTACGGTCCTACAATGAGCAGTTCTTC

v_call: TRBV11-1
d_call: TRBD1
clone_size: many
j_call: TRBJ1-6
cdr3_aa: CASSFSTPGQGAYSPLHF
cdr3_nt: TGTGCCAGCAGCTTTTCTACCCCGGGACAGGGGGCATATTCACCCCTCCACTTT

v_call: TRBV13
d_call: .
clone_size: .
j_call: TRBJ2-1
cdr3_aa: CASSLGRESPYNEQFF
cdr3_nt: TGTGCCAGCAGCTTAGGTCGGGAATCTCCCTACAATGAGCAGTTCTTC

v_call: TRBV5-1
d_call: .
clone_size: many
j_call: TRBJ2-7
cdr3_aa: CASSLVGSSYEQYF
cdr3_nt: TGCGCCAGCAGCTTGGTAGGGTCGTCCTACGAGCAGTACTTC

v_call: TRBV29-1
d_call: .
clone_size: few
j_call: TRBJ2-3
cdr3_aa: CSAYRGTDTQYF
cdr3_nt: TGCAGCGCCTATCGGGGCACAGATACGCAGTATTTT

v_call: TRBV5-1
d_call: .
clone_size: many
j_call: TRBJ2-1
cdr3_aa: CASSPHSYNEQFF
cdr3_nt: TGCGCCAGCAGCCCCCACTCCTACAATGAGCAGTTCTTC

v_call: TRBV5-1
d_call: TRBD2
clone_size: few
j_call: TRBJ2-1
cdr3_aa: CASSLTALASGGDHEQFF
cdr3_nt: TGCGCCAGCAGCTTAACCGCTTTAGCGTCGGGAGGCGACCATGAGCAGTTCTTC

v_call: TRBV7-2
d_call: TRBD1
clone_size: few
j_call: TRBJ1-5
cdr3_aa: CASSPQGVPWPQHF
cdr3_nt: TGTGCCAGCAGCCCTCAGGGGGTGCCATGGCCCCAGCATTTT

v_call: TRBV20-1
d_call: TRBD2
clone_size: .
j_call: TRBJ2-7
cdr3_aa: CSARRSGRVAYEQYF
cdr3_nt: TGCAGTGCTAGGCGGAGCGGGAGGGTCGCCTACGAGCAGTACTTC

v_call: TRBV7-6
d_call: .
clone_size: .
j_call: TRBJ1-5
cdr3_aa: CASSLAQGYGQPQHF
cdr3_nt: TGTGCCAGCAGCTTAGCGCAAGGGTACGGTCAGCCCCAGCATTTT

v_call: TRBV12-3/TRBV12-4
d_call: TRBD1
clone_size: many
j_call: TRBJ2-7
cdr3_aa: CASSLGTGIGEQYF
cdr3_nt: TGTGCCAGCAGTTTAGGGACAGGAATTGGGGAGCAGTACTTC

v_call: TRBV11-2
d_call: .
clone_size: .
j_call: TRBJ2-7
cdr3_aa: CASSLTVSGTYEQYF
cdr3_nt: TGTGCCAGCAGCTTAACGGTTAGCGGAACCTACGAGCAGTACTTC

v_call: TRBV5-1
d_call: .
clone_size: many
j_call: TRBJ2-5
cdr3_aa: CASSLAGGRYETQYF
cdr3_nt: TGCGCCAGCAGCTTGGCGGGCGGGCGGTACGAGACCCAGTACTTC

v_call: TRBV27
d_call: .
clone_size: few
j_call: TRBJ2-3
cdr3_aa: CASTKRTIRALTDTQYF
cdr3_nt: TGTGCCAGCACCAAAAGGACCATCCGGGCGCTCACAGATACGCAGTATTTT